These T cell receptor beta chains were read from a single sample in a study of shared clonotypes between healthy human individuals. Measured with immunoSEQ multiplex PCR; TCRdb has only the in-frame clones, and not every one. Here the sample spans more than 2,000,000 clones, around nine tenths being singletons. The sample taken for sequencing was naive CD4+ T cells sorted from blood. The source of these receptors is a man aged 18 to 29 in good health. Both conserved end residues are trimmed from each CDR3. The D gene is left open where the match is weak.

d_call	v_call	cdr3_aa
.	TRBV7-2	ASSFQEHNEQF
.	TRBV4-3	ASSQGLVDTGELF
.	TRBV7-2	ASSLVKGGTEAF
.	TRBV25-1	ASSTHAGDDTEAF
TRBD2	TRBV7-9	ASSSPSGSLPGTDTQY
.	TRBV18	ASSPPSGGFNQPQH
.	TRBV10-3	AIQGFYGYT
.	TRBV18	ASSPLPNTDTQY
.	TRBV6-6	ASSSDSSSNQPQH
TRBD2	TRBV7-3	ASSSGTSGEQF
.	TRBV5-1	ASSPGTDGYT
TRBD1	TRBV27	ASSLGQGARETQY
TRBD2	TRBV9	ASSVAGGYANTGELF
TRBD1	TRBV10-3	AISESTGAAYGYT
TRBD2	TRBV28	ASSLGTSGAYTDTQY
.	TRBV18	ASTYDQGGTDTQY
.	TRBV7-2	ASSRGMRVNEKLF
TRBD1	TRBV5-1	ASSLAGTGGEKLF
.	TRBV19	ASTVRGSTNEKLF
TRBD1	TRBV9	ASSPQQGTRNTGELF
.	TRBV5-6	ASSLDREVNTEAF
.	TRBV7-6	ASSPLGKGGTIY
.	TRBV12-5	ASGLVRQGLNNEQF
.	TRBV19	ASSLQGNTGELF
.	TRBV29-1	SVAPGVETQY
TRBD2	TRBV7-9	ASSFNPSGATQETQY
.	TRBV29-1	SVEGGNQETQY
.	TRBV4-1	ASSQRNNRGGGGELF
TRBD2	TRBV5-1	ASRTGLAGTGELF
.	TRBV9	ASSVDLDTQY
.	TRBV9	ASSVGPGDEQF
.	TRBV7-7	ASSPVGGNTEAF
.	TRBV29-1	SVRWLEGPDTQY
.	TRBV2	ASRVGGPPYQETQY
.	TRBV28	ASRLIPGQGNTEAF
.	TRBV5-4	ASSWARGLQETQY
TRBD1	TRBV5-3	ARSWGDRDSLGKTQY
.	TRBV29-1	SVLQNEKLF
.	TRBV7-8	ASSLDEVIEQY
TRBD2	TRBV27	ASRLAGGPLNEQF
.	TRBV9	ASSHSGDQPQH
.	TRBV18	ASSLLRGRTNEKLF
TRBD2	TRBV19	ASSLLAGVGSYNEQF
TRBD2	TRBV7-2	ASSPGLAFNEQF
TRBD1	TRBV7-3	ASSLGQPAYNEQF
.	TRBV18	ASSPGQMLIMNTEAF
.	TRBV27	ASSLEGFIGNSPLH
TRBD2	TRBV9	ASSVATASSGYNGEQF
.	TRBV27	ASRDISRNQPQH
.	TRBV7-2	ASSQPSRFLNSPLH
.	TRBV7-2	ASSLDRVLHEQF
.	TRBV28	ATRDNSGYT
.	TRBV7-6	ASSLATLGTGELF
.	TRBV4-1	ASSQPLRPNYGYT
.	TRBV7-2	ASSLAGGLSTEAF
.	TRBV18	ASGGVGTGELF
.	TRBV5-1	ASSLGRTATNEKLF